Given below is one T cell receptor beta chain in context. Its antigen is unknown. Profiled with immunoSEQ multiplex PCR; TCRdb holds only in-frame clones, not every one. The sample shows more than 2,000,000 clones, approximately 95% of them seen only once. This record comes from a study of shared clonotypes between healthy human individuals. On the study more broadly: Aged 18 to 49, the donors were a couple of women and a few men. Each donor's CD8 memory used one plate, CD8 naive two, each CD4 subset three. Study findings and constraints: Naive subsets usually exceeded memory subsets in estimated richness.

The germline V gene has CDR1 MDHEN and CDR2 SYDVKM. The germline V and J ends were trimmed by 1 base and 2 bases, with 9 bases remaining between them. There are 14 residues in the CDR3. CD4+ cell separation produced CD45RA+ naive and CD45RA-negative memory subsets. Sequenced: naive CD4+ T cells from PBMCs. Subset defined: CD45RA+ positively selected. This sequence joins TRBV28 and TRBJ2-7; D is perhaps TRBD2 (5 bases). This TCR came from a man younger than 30 in good health. Some clones in this sample may be carry-over from other donors' samples. CDR3 residues: CASSLFQRTYEQYF. The CDR3 coding sequence is TGTGCCAGCAGTTTATTCCAGCGGACCTACGAGCAGTACTTC.